Reported below is one T cell receptor (beta chain). Its cognate antigen is unknown. There are 17 residues in the CDR3. Per the germline V gene, CDR1 is MRHNA and CDR2 is SNTAGT. The V end lost 3 bases, the J end lost 1 base, and 18 bases lay between the germline ends. This sample is drawn from a study of shared clonotypes between healthy human individuals. Overall study findings and caveats: Shared clonotypes across all four donors exceeded non-shared ones in generation probability. Larger estimated richness was generally seen in naive subsets than in memory subsets.

The authors divided CD4+ cells into CD45RA+ naive and CD45RA-negative memory subsets. Sorted-subset replicate PCRs used approximately 190 ng of genomic DNA. This amount corresponded to about 30,000 T cell genomes. Assay used: immunoSEQ multiplex PCR; TCRdb lists only in-frame clones, some missing. The sample lists 2 million to 2.5 million clones, 90% to 95% seen once, with around 0.13% in the top ten. What was sequenced was naive CD4+ T cells sorted from blood. Sample subset: CD45RA+ positively selected. This sequence joins TRBV6-4 and TRBJ1-2; D is ambiguous. The clonotype was recovered from a man younger than 35 in good health. The CDR3 bases are TGTGCCAGCAGTGATAGAGTTAGTCAGAGAGGTAACTATGGCTACACCTTC. Its translation is CASSDRVSQRGNYGYTF.